The 29 T cell receptor beta chains below all came from one sample that was sequenced in a study of beta chain features in type 1 diabetes. Investigators reverse transcribed all isolated RNA, so they sequenced expressed TCRB transcripts. Here immunoSEQ multiplex PCR was the method, and the copy in TCRdb shows in-frame clones only, minus some. The repertoire has hundreds of thousands of clones, around 15% of them found once; the top ten carry around 0.1%. The sequenced material came from naive CD4+ T cells from blood. These receptors all stem from a man aged 18 to 29 in good health.

This chain links TRBV4-3 with TRBJ1-4; 8 nucleotides line up with TRBD1. After removal of 2 bases from V and 1 base from J, the junction contained 6 bases not matched to a gene. This CDR3 is built from 17 residues. Germline values: CDR1 LGHNA, CDR2 YSLEER. CDR3 protein: CASSQPIGQGTNEKLFF. DNA of the CDR3: TGCGCCAGCAGCCAACCGATCGGACAGGGAACTAATGAAAAACTGTTTTTT.

The rearrangement links TRBV7-2 to TRBJ1-1; unclear D gene. V shed 4 bases and J shed 2 bases, with 14 bases lying between them. This CDR3 region has 15 residues. Germline lookup yields CDR1 SGHTA and CDR2 FQGNSA. In DNA, the CDR3 is TGTGCCAGCAGCTCCCGACGGAAAGCAAACACTGAAGCTTTCTTT. It codes for CASSSRRKANTEAFF.

The V and J genes are TRBV18 and TRBJ1-5; 7 nucleotides match TRBD1. V shed 8 bases and J 0 bases; nucleotides not matched to a gene: 7. Germline V CDR1 and CDR2: KGHSH, LQKENI. There are 15 residues in the CDR3. The CDR3 protein is CASRDSYYSNQPQHF. The CDR3 nucleotides read TGTGCCAGCCGGGACAGTTATTATAGCAATCAGCCCCAGCATTTT.

This clone was counted only a few times. The CDR3: CASRDVGNYGYTF. The CDR3 region has the DNA TGTGCCAGTAGAGACGTTGGTAACTATGGCTACACCTTC. The rearrangement links TRBV19 to TRBJ1-2, with D unclear. The CDR3 consists of 13 residues. Trimming removed 6 bases from V and 1 base from J, with 9 bases in between. CDR1 LNHDA and CDR2 SQIVND come from the germline V gene (reference sequence). Looking up the rest from reference TRBV19 and TRBJ1-2 gives the full variable domain: DGGITQSPKYLFRKEGQNVTLSCEQNLNHDAMYWYRQDPGQGLRLIYYSQIVNDFQKGDIAEGYSVSREKKESFPLTVTSAQKNPTAFYLCASRDVGNYGYTFGSGTRLTVV.

This chain connects TRBV10-3 to TRBJ1-5; perhaps TRBD1 as D (6 bases). Per the germline V gene, CDR1 is ENHRY and CDR2 is SYGVKD. With 0 bases removed from V and 4 bases from J, the gap between germline ends came to 10 bases. The CDR3 sequence is 15 residues long. CDR3 DNA: TGTGCCATCAGTGAGTCCTCGGGGGCGAATCAGCCCCAGCATTTT. Protein product: CAISESSGANQPQHF.

The gene calls are TRBV5-1 and TRBJ2-7; perhaps TRBD1 as D (5 bases). The ends were cut back, 4 bases at V and 7 bases at J, with 18 bases in the middle. Per the germline V gene, CDR1 is SGHRS and CDR2 is YFSETQ. CDR3 length equals 14 residues. The CDR3 here is CASSLSTGPGEQYF. CDR3 sequence (DNA): TGCGCCAGCAGCCTGAGCACAGGCCCCGGTGAGCAGTACTTC.

The V gene is TRBV28, the J gene TRBJ2-7; 7 bases are shared with TRBD1. The germline V gene encodes CDR1 MDHEN and CDR2 SYDVKM. Losses at the gene ends were 6 bases for V and 4 bases for J; bases not matched to a gene: 0. This CDR3 comprises 11 residues. The CDR3 loop is CASRGQYEQYF. The CDR3 DNA sequence: TGTGCCAGCAGGGGACAGTACGAGCAGTACTTC.

This clone turned up a few times. J is TRBJ1-2 and V is TRBV27; D ambiguous. The CDR3 has 13 residues. Trimming took off 3 bases at V and 6 bases at J, with 11 bases between the two ends. From germline, CDR1 is MNHEY and CDR2 SMNVEV (reference sequence). CDR3 protein: CASSLREVDGYTF. For the CDR3, the DNA is TGTGCCAGCAGTTTGCGGGAGGTGGATGGCTACACCTTC.

This clone appeared a few times. The chain employs TRBV4-1 and TRBJ2-5, with 13 bases matching TRBD2. Germline V gene lookup returns CDR1 MGHRA and CDR2 YSYEKL. The ends lost 2 bases at V and 6 bases at J; junction bases unmatched: 3. CDR3 size: 15 residues. CDR3 sequence: CASSQPTSGRKTQYF. As DNA, the CDR3 is TGCGCCAGCAGCCAACCGACTAGCGGGAGGAAGACCCAGTACTTC.

The genes are TRBV4-3 and TRBJ1-2, with TRBD1 identical over 10 bases. The V segment lost 4 bases and the J segment 6 bases; nucleotides outside the gene matches: 11. The CDR3 has 16 amino acids. Germline loops: CDR1 LGHNA, CDR2 YSLEER. The CDR3 spells CASSLFRDRGSDGYTF. As DNA, the CDR3 is TGCGCCAGCAGCCTATTCCGGGACAGGGGATCCGATGGCTACACCTTC.

The gene calls are TRBV19 and TRBJ2-1, with D unresolved. The CDR3 covers 14 residues. Germline V lookup: CDR1 LNHDA, CDR2 SQIVND (reference sequence). V was shortened by 7 bases and J by 6 bases, with 16 bases between the two germline ends. Written as DNA, the CDR3 is TGTGCCAGTAAACCTTATAGCCCCGCCAATGAGCAGTTCTTC. This encodes CASKPYSPANEQFF.

The chain combines TRBV28 with TRBJ2-3; D gene uncertain. CDR1 and CDR2 (germline): MDHEN, SYDVKM. V lost 7 bases and J lost 2, with 16 bases in between. The CDR3 is 15 residues long. CDR3 protein: CASISPAEITDTQYF. The CDR3 nucleotides read TGTGCCAGCATCTCCCCAGCCGAGATCACAGATACGCAGTATTTT.

The V gene is TRBV7-2, the J gene TRBJ2-7, with 9 bases matching TRBD1. Germline loops: CDR1 SGHTA, CDR2 FQGNSA. This CDR3 spans 14 amino acids. After removal of 7 bases from V and 5 bases from J, the junction contained 9 bases not matched to a gene. The DNA for the CDR3 is TGTGCCAGCACCTTGGGAACAGGGGGCGACGAGCAGTACTTC. Translating gives CASTLGTGGDEQYF.

Notes on this clone: In the same sample, other DNA sequences code for this CDR3. This sequence joins TRBV29-1 and TRBJ1-2, with D possibly TRBD1 on 5 matching bases. Germline CDR1 reads SQVTM; CDR2 reads ANQGSEA. The V end lost 4 bases, the J end lost 6 bases, and 12 bases lay between the germline ends. The CDR3 sequence is 12 residues long. CDR3 bases: TGCAGCGTTGTAGGGCAGGGTAATGGCTACACCTTC. This gives the protein CSVVGQGNGYTF.

This clone was detected only a few times. The chain employs TRBV29-1 and TRBJ1-1; TRBD1 matches 11 bases. Germline V gene data show CDR1 as SQVTM and CDR2 as ANQGSEA. V shed 7 bases and J 11 bases; nucleotides not matched to a gene: 6. The CDR3 covers 11 residues. CDR3 DNA sequence: TGCAGCGGCCGGACAGGGGGCTGGGCTTTCTTT. The encoded protein is CSGRTGGWAFF. Full variable domain (remainder filled in from reference TRBV29-1 and TRBJ1-1): SAVISQKPSRDICQRGTSLTIQCQVDSQVTMMFWYRQQPGQSLTLIATANQGSEATYESGFVIDKFPISRPNLTFSTLTVSNMSPEDSSIYLCSGRTGGWAFFGQGTRLTVV.

The CDR3 here is CASRKGSVSTGELFF. DNA of the CDR3: TGTGCCAGCAGAAAGGGATCAGTGTCCACCGGGGAGCTGTTTTTT. The V gene is TRBV2, the J gene TRBJ2-2; D remains ambiguous. CDR1 is SNHLY, CDR2 FYNNEI, per germline. The V and J ends lost 6 bases and 4 bases respectively, with 15 bases between them. This CDR3 comprises 15 residues.

This clone was picked up a small number of times. V and J are TRBV27 and TRBJ2-7; TRBD1 matches 9 bases. The CDR3 has 14 amino acids. V shed 9 bases, J shed 2 bases, and the junction held 8 bases outside the gene matches. The germline V gene encodes CDR1 MNHEY and CDR2 SMNVEV (reference sequence). Written as DNA, the CDR3 is TGTGCCAGTCGTTGGAGACAGGGGGCCTACGAGCAGTACTTC. Translation: CASRWRQGAYEQYF.

The genes are TRBV11-2 and TRBJ2-1; D is possibly TRBD1 or TRBD2 (6 bases each). Per the germline V gene, CDR1 is SGHAT and CDR2 is FQNNGV. The germline V and J ends were trimmed by 2 bases and 9 bases, with 14 bases remaining between them. The CDR3 covers 14 residues. CDR3 coding DNA: TGTGCCAGCAGCTTACGGGGGCAAAACGGTGAGCAGTTCTTC. It specifies CASSLRGQNGEQFF.

This clone was picked up a small number of times. J is TRBJ2-3 and V is TRBV9, with D possibly matching TRBD2 (6 bases). CDR1 is SGDLS, CDR2 YYNGEE, per germline. V dropped 0 bases and J dropped 8 bases, with 16 bases sitting between them. This CDR3 has 15 amino acids. The CDR3 protein is CASSVEFGGAGTQYF. CDR3 nucleotide sequence: TGTGCCAGCAGCGTAGAGTTCGGAGGGGCTGGTACGCAGTATTTT.

J is TRBJ2-7 and V is TRBV5-4; the D gene is possibly TRBD1 (6 bases). This CDR3 comprises 14 residues. The V and J ends lost 4 bases and 0 bases respectively, with 11 bases between them. Germline values: CDR1 SGHNT, CDR2 YYREEE (reference sequence). CDR3 sequence reads: CASSKDRNSYEQYF. CDR3 DNA: TGTGCCAGCAGCAAAGACAGGAACTCCTACGAGCAGTACTTC.

The rearrangement links TRBV28 to TRBJ2-4; D is uncertain. CDR3 size: 14 residues. The germline V and J ends were trimmed by 4 bases and 2 bases, with 9 bases remaining between them. Per germline, CDR1 MDHEN and CDR2 SYDVKM. CDR3 sequence: CASSSSPTKNIQYF. The CDR3 bases are TGTGCCAGCAGTTCGAGCCCTACCAAAAACATTCAGTACTTC.

This clone has a handful of counts. The rearrangement uses TRBV10-3 and TRBJ1-2; D call uncertain. The CDR3 consists of 12 residues. The V end lost 0 bases, the J end lost 5 bases, and 4 bases lay between the germline ends. Germline V gene lookup returns CDR1 ENHRY and CDR2 SYGVKD. The CDR3 DNA reads TGTGCCATCAGTGAGTCAGGGTATGGCTACACCTTC. Translation gives CAISESGYGYTF.

This clone turned up a few times. The chain carries TRBV15 and TRBJ1-1; D is undetermined. The V end was cut by 0 bases, the J end by 4 bases, with 12 bases between. In germline, CDR1 is LNHNV, CDR2 YYDKDF (reference sequence). This CDR3 contains 15 residues. In nucleotides, the CDR3 is TGTGCCACCAGCAGAGATCTAGCGTGGGCCACTGAAGCTTTCTTT. Its translation: CATSRDLAWATEAFF.

This clone was observed a few times. The V and J genes are TRBV7-9 and TRBJ2-7; tentatively, D is TRBD1 (5 bases). V was pared by 2 bases and J by 2 bases, with 16 bases between. Germline CDR1 and CDR2: SEHNR and FQNEAQ (reference sequence). CDR3 size: 16 residues. Here the CDR3 DNA reads TGTGCCAGCAGCTTAAGGGCTGGGGCAGAGGCCTACGAGCAGTACTTC. Translating gives CASSLRAGAEAYEQYF.

Only a few counts were recorded for this clone. The chain couples TRBV4-3 to TRBJ1-6; 7 nucleotides match TRBD1. Per the germline V gene, CDR1 is LGHNA and CDR2 is YSLEER. V shed 0 bases, J shed 10 bases, and the junction held 6 bases outside the gene matches. The CDR3 loop spans 15 amino acids. CDR3 residues: CASSQDQGQRSPLHF. The DNA of the CDR3 is TGCGCCAGCAGCCAAGATCAGGGACAGCGATCACCCCTCCACTTT.

This clone was counted a few times. The genes are TRBV5-4 and TRBJ2-2, with TRBD1 as a possible D gene (5 bases). CDR3 length equals 16 residues. Germline V gene lookup returns CDR1 SGHNT and CDR2 YYREEE (reference sequence). The V and J ends lost 3 bases and 0 bases respectively, with 12 bases between them. CDR3 protein: CASSSGSRANTGELFF. CDR3 nucleotides: TGTGCCAGCAGCTCCGGAAGCAGGGCGAACACCGGGGAGCTGTTTTTT.

V gene TRBV25-1 combines with J gene TRBJ2-7; 7 bases are a match to TRBD1. Germline-derived CDR1 and CDR2 are MGHDK and SYGVNS. Unmatched junction bases numbered 2, after V lost 3 bases and J lost 0 bases. CDR3 length: 14 residues. The CDR3: CASSETGSSYEQYF. Here the CDR3 DNA reads TGTGCCAGCAGTGAGACAGGGAGCTCCTACGAGCAGTACTTC.

This clone showed up just a few times. The rearrangement uses TRBV14 and TRBJ2-1; tentatively, D is TRBD1 (6 bases). Trimming removed 5 bases from V and 4 bases from J, with 18 bases in between. The CDR3 consists of 16 residues. Per the germline V gene, CDR1 is SGHDN and CDR2 is FVKESK. The CDR3 sequence: CASSGRSGQIYNEQFF. The DNA of the CDR3 is TGTGCCAGCAGCGGACGCTCCGGACAGATATACAATGAGCAGTTCTTC. Filled out from reference TRBV14 and TRBJ2-1, the complete variable domain reads EAGVTQFPSHSVIEKGQTVTLRCDPISGHDNLYWYRRVMGKEIKFLLHFVKESKQDESGMPNNRFLAERTGGTYSTLKVQPAELEDSGVYFCASSGRSGQIYNEQFFGPGTRLTVL.

This chain links TRBV4-3 with TRBJ2-7; tentative D call: TRBD2 (5 bases). The CDR3 is 12 residues long. Trimming took 1 base from V and 4 from J, leaving 5 bases between them. In germline, CDR1 is LGHNA, CDR2 YSLEER. CDR3 residues: CASSQAGYEQYF. In DNA form, the CDR3 reads TGCGCCAGCAGCCAAGCGGGATACGAGCAGTACTTC.